This T cell receptor (beta chain) was profiled in a study of cytomegalovirus exposure and HLA in healthy donors. Researchers ran the PCR with 60 Vbeta and 13 Jbeta primers. This table comes from immunoSEQ multiplex PCR, and its TCRdb copy is limited to in-frame clones, with some not included. The table lists 100,000 to 150,000 clones, about 74% of them singletons, with over 3.5% in the top ten. Overall study findings and caveats: Later analysis identified several of the most significant clusters that appeared linked to common viral pathogens.

Trimming left V 6 bases short and J 3 bases short, with 14 bases between. The germline V gene encodes CDR1 SGHAT and CDR2 FQNNGV. The CDR3 has 15 residues. This clone has only one observation. The antigen is undetermined. The genes are TRBV11-2 and TRBJ2-2, with a possible D match to TRBD1 (6 bases). Sequencing was done on a sample of PBMCs. This sequence originates from a woman aged 45-65 years in good health and CMV-seropositive. CDR3 DNA sequence: TGTGCCAGCAGGGGGGCGGCCGGGGACACCGGGGAGCTGTTTTTT. Encoded protein: CASRGAAGDTGELFF.